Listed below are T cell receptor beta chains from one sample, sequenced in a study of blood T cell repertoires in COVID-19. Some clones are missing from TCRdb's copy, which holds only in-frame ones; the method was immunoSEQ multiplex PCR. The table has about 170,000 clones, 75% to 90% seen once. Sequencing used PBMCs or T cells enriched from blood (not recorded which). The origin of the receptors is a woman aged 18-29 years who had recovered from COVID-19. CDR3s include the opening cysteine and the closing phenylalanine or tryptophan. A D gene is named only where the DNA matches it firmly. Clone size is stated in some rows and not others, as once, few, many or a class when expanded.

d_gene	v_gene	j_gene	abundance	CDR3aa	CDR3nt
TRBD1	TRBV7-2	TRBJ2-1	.	CASSLRTGLVYNEQFF	TGTGCCAGCAGCTTAAGGACAGGGTTGGTCTACAATGAGCAGTTCTTC
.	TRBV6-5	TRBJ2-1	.	CASSRGGNGDNEQFF	TGTGCCAGCAGCCGCGGGGGCAACGGGGACAATGAGCAGTTCTTC
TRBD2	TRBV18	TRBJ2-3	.	CASSPLAGDMTDTQYF	TGTGCCAGCTCACCGTTAGCGGGAGATATGACAGATACGCAGTATTTT
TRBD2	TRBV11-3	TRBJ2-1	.	CASSLWGGGHNEQFF	TGTGCCAGCAGCTTATGGGGGGGTGGACACAATGAGCAGTTCTTC
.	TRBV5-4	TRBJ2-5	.	CASSLPGVETQYF	TGTGCCAGCAGCTTACCGGGGGTGGAGACCCAGTACTTC
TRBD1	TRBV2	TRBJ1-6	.	CASSAGTGHNSPLHF	TGTGCCAGCAGTGCCGGGACAGGCCACAATTCACCCCTCCACTTT
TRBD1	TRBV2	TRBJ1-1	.	CASSGGRGQNTEAFF	TGTGCCAGCAGTGGGGGCAGGGGGCAAAACACTGAAGCTTTCTTT
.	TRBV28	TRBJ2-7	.	CASSTETSYEQYF	TGTGCCAGCTCCACAGAAACAAGCTACGAGCAGTACTTC
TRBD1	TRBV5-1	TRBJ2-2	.	CASSLAHQGERTNTGELFF	TGCGCCAGCAGCTTGGCCCACCAGGGGGAGCGAACGAACACCGGGGAGCTGTTTTTT
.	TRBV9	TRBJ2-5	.	CASSAWGGGRETQYF	TGTGCCAGCAGCGCATGGGGAGGGGGGAGAGAGACCCAGTACTTC
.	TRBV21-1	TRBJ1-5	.	CASSTGGCQAERRINQPQHF	TGTGCCAGCAGCACAGGAGGCTGTCAGGCTGAAAGGAGAATCAATCAGCCCCAGCATTTT
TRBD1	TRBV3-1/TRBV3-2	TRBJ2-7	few	CASSPTSYGDRYYEQYF	TGTGCCAGCAGCCCTACCTCCTACGGGGACAGATACTACGAGCAGTACTTC
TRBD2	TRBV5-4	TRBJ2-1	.	CASSITSGRGEQFF	TGTGCCAGCAGTATTACTAGCGGGAGAGGTGAGCAGTTCTTC
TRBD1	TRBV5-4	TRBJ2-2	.	CASSARQGMGNTGELFF	TGTGCCAGCAGCGCCCGACAGGGGATGGGTAACACCGGGGAGCTGTTTTTT
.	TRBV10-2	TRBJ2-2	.	CASNDRYRTGELFF	TGCGCCAGCAACGACAGATACCGGACCGGGGAGCTGTTTTTT
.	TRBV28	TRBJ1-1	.	CASSLGGQNTEAFF	TGTGCCAGCAGTTTAGGGGGACAGAACACTGAAGCTTTCTTT
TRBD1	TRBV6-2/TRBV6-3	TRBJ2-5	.	CASSYPTGVQETQYF	TGTGCCAGCAGTTACCCTACAGGGGTCCAAGAGACCCAGTACTTC
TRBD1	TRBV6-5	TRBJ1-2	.	CASARTGSDGYTF	TGTGCCAGCGCCCGGACAGGGAGCGATGGCTACACCTTC
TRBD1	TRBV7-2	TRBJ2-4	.	CASSLGRTGGNIQYF	TGTGCCAGCAGCTTGGGGCGGACAGGGGGAAACATTCAGTACTTC
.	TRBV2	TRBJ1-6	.	CASSPTQDSSYNSPLHF	TGTGCCAGCAGTCCTACACAAGACAGCTCCTATAATTCACCCCTCCACTTT
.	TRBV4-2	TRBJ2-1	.	CASSQEPRVQFF	TGTGCCAGCAGCCAAGAACCCAGGGTGCAGTTCTTC
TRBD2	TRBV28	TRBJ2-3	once	CASSLGRLAGGGTDTQYF	TGTGCCAGCAGTTTGGGGAGACTAGCGGGAGGAGGGACAGATACGCAGTATTTT
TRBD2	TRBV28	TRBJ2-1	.	CASFSPGGNNEQFF	TGTGCCTCCTTCAGTCCGGGAGGGAATAATGAGCAGTTCTTC
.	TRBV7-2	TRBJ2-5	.	CASSLEAGQETQYF	TGTGCCAGCAGCTTAGAGGCGGGACAAGAGACCCAGTACTTC
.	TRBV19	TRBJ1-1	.	CASSITANTEAFF	TGTGCCAGTAGTATTACTGCCAACACTGAAGCTTTCTTT
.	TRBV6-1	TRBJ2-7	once	CASSEANQGYEQYF	TGTGCCAGCAGTGAAGCGAATCAGGGCTACGAGCAGTACTTC
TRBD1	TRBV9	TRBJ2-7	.	CASSQGTGRYEQYF	TGTGCCAGCAGCCAGGGGACAGGGAGGTACGAGCAGTACTTC
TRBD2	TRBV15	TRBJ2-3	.	CATSRHSGISTDTQYF	TGTGCCACCAGCAGACATAGCGGGATTAGCACAGATACGCAGTATTTT
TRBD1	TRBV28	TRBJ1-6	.	CASSPGQAEHSPLHF	TGTGCCAGCTCCCCGGGACAGGCGGAACATTCACCCCTCCACTTT
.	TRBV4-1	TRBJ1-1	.	CASKSHWGLRDEAFF	TGCGCCAGCAAAAGCCACTGGGGGCTTAGGGATGAAGCTTTCTTT
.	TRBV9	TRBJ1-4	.	CASSTNGGATNEKLFF	TGTGCCAGCTCTACAAACGGAGGGGCAACTAATGAAAAACTGTTTTTT
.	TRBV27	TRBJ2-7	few	CASRTDRNEQYF	TGTGCCAGCAGGACCGACAGGAACGAGCAGTACTTC
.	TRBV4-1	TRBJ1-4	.	CASSLRQANEKLFF	TGCGCCAGCAGCTTACGACAGGCTAATGAAAAACTGTTTTTT
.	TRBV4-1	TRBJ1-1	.	CASSQVGGSTEAFF	TGCGCCAGCAGCCAAGTCGGGGGGAGCACTGAAGCTTTCTTT
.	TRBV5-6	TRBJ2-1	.	CASSPPLGGQRSYNEQFF	TGTGCCAGCAGCCCTCCGTTGGGGGGGCAGCGTTCCTACAATGAGCAGTTCTTC
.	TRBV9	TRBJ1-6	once	CASSARPGGDSPLHF	TGTGCCAGCAGCGCAAGACCCGGGGGGGATTCACCCCTCCACTTT
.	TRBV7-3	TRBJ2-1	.	CASSPTLGSQQFF	TGTGCCAGCAGCCCCACGCTGGGCAGCCAGCAGTTCTTC
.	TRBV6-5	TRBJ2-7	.	CASSYGRGSFYEQYF	TGTGCCAGCAGTTACGGGCGGGGCTCCTTCTACGAGCAGTACTTC
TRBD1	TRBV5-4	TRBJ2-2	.	CASSQEDRGPGELFF	TGTGCCAGCAGCCAGGAGGATAGGGGGCCCGGGGAGCTGTTTTTT
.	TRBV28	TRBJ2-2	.	CASRGIQGIGELFF	TGTGCCAGCAGGGGGATACAGGGCATCGGGGAGCTGTTTTTT
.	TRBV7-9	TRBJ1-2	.	CASSLRGRTIEANYGYTF	TGTGCCAGCAGCTTGAGAGGCAGGACAATTGAAGCTAACTATGGCTACACCTTC
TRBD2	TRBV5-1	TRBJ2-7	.	CASSLALLAGNYEQYF	TGCGCCAGCAGCTTGGCCCTACTAGCGGGAAACTACGAGCAGTACTTC
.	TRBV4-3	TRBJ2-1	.	CASSQRASPQPNEQFF	TGCGCCAGCAGCCAACGAGCTAGCCCCCAGCCCAATGAGCAGTTCTTC
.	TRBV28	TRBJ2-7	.	CASTALGPHEQYF	TGTGCCAGCACCGCCCTGGGGCCCCACGAGCAGTACTTC
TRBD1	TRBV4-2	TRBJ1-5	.	CASSQGQGFGGQPQHF	TGTGCCAGCAGCCAGGGACAGGGGTTTGGAGGTCAGCCCCAGCATTTT
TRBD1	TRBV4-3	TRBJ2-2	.	CASSPGTELTPNTGELFF	TGCGCCAGCAGTCCCGGGACAGAACTTACTCCGAACACCGGGGAGCTGTTTTTT
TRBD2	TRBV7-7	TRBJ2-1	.	CASSWGLAGENEQFF	TGTGCTAGCAGCTGGGGACTAGCGGGAGAAAATGAGCAGTTCTTC
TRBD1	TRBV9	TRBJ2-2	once	CASSVGTGGRELFF	TGTGCCAGCAGCGTCGGGACAGGGGGACGGGAGCTGTTTTTT
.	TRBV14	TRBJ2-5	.	CASSSTERTTQYF	TGTGCCAGCAGCTCGACGGAGCGAACGACCCAGTACTTC